There are a few counts of the clone carrying this TCR beta chain. These data come from a study of control samples from healthy donors and cancer patients. The table came from immunoSEQ multiplex PCR; TCRdb's copy has only in-frame clones and leaves some out. The sample has 50,000 to 70,000 clones, roughly 95% seen once. The V end lost 4 bases, the J end lost 6 bases, and 12 bases lay between the germline ends. CDR3 size: 13 residues. CDR1 is SGHVS and CDR2 is FQNEAQ in the germline V gene. The receptor comes from a woman aged 18-30 years in good health. The chain employs TRBV7-8 and TRBJ1-1; D might be TRBD1 (5 bases). Sequenced sample: blood. CDR3 sequence: CASSSRRGAEAFF. CDR3 in DNA: TGTGCCAGCAGCTCCCGGCGGGGGGCTGAAGCTTTCTTT.